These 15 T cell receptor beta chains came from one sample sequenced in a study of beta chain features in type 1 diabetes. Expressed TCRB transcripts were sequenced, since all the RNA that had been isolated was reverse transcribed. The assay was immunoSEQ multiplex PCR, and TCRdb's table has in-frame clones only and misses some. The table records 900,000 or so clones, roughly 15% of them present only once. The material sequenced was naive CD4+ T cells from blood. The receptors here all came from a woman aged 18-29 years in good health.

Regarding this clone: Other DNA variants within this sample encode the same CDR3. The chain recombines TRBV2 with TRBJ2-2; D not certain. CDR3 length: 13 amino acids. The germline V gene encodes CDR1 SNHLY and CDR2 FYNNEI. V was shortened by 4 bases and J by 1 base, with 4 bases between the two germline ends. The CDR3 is CASSVLNTGELFF. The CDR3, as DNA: TGTGCCAGCAGTGTCCTGAACACCGGGGAGCTGTTTTTT.

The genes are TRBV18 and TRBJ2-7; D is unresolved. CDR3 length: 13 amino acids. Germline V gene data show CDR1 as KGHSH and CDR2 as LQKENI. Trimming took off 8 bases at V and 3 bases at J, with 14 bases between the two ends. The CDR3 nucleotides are TGTGCCAGCAGCCGTCGCGGCAGCTACGAGCAGTACTTC. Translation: CASSRRGSYEQYF.

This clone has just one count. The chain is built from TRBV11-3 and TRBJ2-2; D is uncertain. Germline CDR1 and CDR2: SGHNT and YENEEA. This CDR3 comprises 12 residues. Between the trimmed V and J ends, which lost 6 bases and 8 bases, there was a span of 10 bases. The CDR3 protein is CASRSQLGELFF. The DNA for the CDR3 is TGTGCCAGCAGGTCTCAGTTGGGGGAGCTGTTTTTT.

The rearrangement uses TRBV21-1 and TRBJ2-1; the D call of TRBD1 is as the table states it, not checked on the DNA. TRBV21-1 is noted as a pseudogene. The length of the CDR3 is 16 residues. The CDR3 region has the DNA TGTGCCACCTCCAGGCTGCCCGACCGCTCCTACAATGAGCAGTTCTTC. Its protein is CATSRLPDRSYNEQFF.

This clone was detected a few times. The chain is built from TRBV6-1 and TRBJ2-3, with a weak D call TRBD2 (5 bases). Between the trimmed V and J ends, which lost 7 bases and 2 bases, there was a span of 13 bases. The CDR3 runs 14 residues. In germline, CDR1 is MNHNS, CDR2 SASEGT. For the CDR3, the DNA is TGTGCCAGCACCCCGATTCGGGACACAGATACGCAGTATTTT. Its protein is CASTPIRDTDTQYF.

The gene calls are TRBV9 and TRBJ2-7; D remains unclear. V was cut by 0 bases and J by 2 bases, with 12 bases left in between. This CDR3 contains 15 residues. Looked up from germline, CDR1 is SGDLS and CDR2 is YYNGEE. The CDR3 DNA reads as TGTGCCAGCAGCGTAGCTGGCGGCAGCCCCTACGAGCAGTACTTC. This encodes CASSVAGGSPYEQYF. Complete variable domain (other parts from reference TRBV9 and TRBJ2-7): DSGVTQTPKHLITATGQRVTLRCSPRSGDLSVYWYQQSLDQGLQFLIQYYNGEERAKGNILERFSAQQFPDLHSELNLSSLELGDSALYFCASSVAGGSPYEQYFGPGTRLTVT.

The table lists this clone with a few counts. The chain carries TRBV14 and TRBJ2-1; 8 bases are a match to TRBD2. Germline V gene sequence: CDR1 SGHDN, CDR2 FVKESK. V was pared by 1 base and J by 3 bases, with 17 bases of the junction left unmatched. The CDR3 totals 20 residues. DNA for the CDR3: TGTGCCAGCAGCCAAGTCTGGACAAAACATTTAGCGGGATTCTACAATGAGCAGTTCTTC. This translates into CASSQVWTKHLAGFYNEQFF.

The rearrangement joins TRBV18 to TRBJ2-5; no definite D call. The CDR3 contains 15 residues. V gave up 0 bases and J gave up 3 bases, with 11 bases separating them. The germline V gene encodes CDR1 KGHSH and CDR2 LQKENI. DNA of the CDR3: TGTGCCAGCTCACCACCGGTGAATGCCAAAGAGACCCAGTACTTC. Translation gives CASSPPVNAKETQYF.

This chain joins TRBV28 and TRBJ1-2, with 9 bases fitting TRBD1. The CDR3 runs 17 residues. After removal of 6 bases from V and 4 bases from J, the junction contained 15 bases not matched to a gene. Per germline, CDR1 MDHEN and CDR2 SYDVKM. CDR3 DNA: TGTGCCAGCAGCTCCGACTTAACAGGGGGCTCTAGCTATGGCTACACCTTC. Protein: CASSSDLTGGSSYGYTF.

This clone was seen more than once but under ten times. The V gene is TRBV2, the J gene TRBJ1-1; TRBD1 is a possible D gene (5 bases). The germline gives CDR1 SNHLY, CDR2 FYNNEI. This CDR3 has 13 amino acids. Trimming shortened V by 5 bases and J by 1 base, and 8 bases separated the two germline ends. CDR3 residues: CASSIGQNTEAFF. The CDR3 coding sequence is TGTGCCAGCAGTATCGGACAGAACACTGAAGCTTTCTTT.

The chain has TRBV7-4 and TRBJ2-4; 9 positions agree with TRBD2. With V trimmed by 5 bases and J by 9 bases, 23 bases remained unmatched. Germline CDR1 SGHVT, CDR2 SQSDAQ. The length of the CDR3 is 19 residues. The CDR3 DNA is TGTGCCAGCAGCATTAGCGGGAGTCTCTGTGTGGGCCGTTGGAGCATTCAGTACTTC. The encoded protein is CASSISGSLCVGRWSIQYF.

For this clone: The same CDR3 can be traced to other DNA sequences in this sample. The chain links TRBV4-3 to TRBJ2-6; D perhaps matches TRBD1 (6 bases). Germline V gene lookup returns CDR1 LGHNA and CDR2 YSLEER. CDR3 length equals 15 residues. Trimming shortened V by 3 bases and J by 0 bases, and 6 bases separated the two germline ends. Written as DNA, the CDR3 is TGCGCCAGCAGCCAGACAGGCTCTGGGGCCAACGTCCTGACTTTC. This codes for CASSQTGSGANVLTF.

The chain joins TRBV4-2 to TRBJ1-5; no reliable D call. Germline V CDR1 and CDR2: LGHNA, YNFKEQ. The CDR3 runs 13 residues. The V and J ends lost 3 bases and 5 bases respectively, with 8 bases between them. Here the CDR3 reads CASSHDGDQPQHF. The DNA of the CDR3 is TGTGCCAGCAGCCACGATGGGGATCAGCCCCAGCATTTT.

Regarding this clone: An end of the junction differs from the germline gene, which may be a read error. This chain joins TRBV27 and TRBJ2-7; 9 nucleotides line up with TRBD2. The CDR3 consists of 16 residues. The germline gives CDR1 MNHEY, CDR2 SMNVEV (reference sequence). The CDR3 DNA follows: TGTGCCCGCAGTGCCCGGTCGGCGGGAGGGGCCTACGAGCAGTACTTC. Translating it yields CARSARSAGGAYEQYF.

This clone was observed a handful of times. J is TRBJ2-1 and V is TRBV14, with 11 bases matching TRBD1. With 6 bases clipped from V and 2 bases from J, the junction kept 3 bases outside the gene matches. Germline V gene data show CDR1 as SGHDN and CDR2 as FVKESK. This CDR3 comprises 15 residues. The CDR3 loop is CASRRTGGAYNEQFF. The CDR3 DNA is TGTGCCAGCAGACGGACAGGGGGCGCCTACAATGAGCAGTTCTTC.